Listed below are T cell receptor beta chains from one sample, sequenced in a study of radiation and T cells in renal cell carcinoma. Assay used: immunoSEQ multiplex PCR; TCRdb lists only in-frame clones, some missing. Among some 150,000 clones listed, about 88% were seen once. The sample consisted of blood, taken from a patient whose treatment included radiotherapy and nephrectomy. These receptors all stem from a woman aged 50 to 65 with renal cell carcinoma. CDR3s include the opening cysteine and the closing phenylalanine or tryptophan. A D gene is named only where the DNA matches it firmly. Only part of the rows carry a size: once, few, many, or a class if the clone is expanded.

D gene: NA
clone size: NA
V gene: TRBV6-1
J gene: TRBJ1-3
CDR3 protein: CASIRLQVGGNTIYF
CDR3 DNA: TGTGCCAGCATTCGGCTACAGGTGGGGGGAAACACCATATATTTT

D gene: NA
clone size: NA
V gene: TRBV6-5
J gene: TRBJ2-7
CDR3 protein: CASSYSGERNEQYF
CDR3 DNA: TGTGCCAGCAGTTACTCAGGGGAGAGGAACGAGCAGTACTTC

D gene: TRBD1
clone size: NA
V gene: TRBV5-1
J gene: TRBJ2-3
CDR3 protein: CASRGQGLVNTQYF
CDR3 DNA: TGCGCCAGCAGAGGACAGGGCTTAGTAAATACGCAGTATTTT

D gene: TRBD2
clone size: NA
V gene: TRBV7-2
J gene: TRBJ2-3
CDR3 protein: CASSRGSGRATDTQYF
CDR3 DNA: TGTGCCAGCAGTCGGGGTAGCGGGAGGGCCACAGATACGCAGTATTTT

D gene: NA
clone size: NA
V gene: TRBV20-1
J gene: TRBJ2-3
CDR3 protein: CSAYYTDTQYF
CDR3 DNA: TGCAGTGCTTACTACACAGATACGCAGTATTTT

D gene: NA
clone size: NA
V gene: TRBV19
J gene: TRBJ1-4
CDR3 protein: CASSQDGQGNEKLFF
CDR3 DNA: TGTGCCAGTAGCCAAGATGGGCAGGGAAATGAAAAACTGTTTTTT

D gene: NA
clone size: NA
V gene: TRBV5-1
J gene: TRBJ2-3
CDR3 protein: CASSRGTPSTDTQYF
CDR3 DNA: TGCGCCAGCAGTCGGGGAACCCCAAGCACAGATACGCAGTATTTT

D gene: TRBD1
clone size: NA
V gene: TRBV4-2
J gene: TRBJ2-3
CDR3 protein: CASSHGQGDTDTQYF
CDR3 DNA: TGTGCCAGCAGCCATGGACAGGGGGACACAGATACGCAGTATTTT

D gene: TRBD1
clone size: NA
V gene: TRBV9
J gene: TRBJ1-5
CDR3 protein: CASSLGTGAQPQHF
CDR3 DNA: TGTGCCAGCAGCCTAGGGACAGGGGCTCAGCCCCAGCATTTT

D gene: TRBD1
clone size: NA
V gene: TRBV25-1
J gene: TRBJ2-7
CDR3 protein: CASSGGGTGRLEQYF
CDR3 DNA: TGTGCCAGCAGTGGGGGAGGGACAGGGCGTCTCGAGCAGTACTTC

D gene: NA
clone size: NA
V gene: TRBV15
J gene: TRBJ2-7
CDR3 protein: CATSRDYADSRGIFHEQYF
CDR3 DNA: TGTGCCACCAGCAGAGACTACGCTGACAGCAGGGGAATTTTCCACGAGCAGTACTTC

D gene: TRBD1
clone size: NA
V gene: TRBV7-2
J gene: TRBJ1-1
CDR3 protein: CASSLVGGGGTEAFF
CDR3 DNA: TGTGCCAGCAGCTTAGTAGGAGGGGGCGGCACTGAAGCTTTCTTT

D gene: TRBD1
clone size: NA
V gene: TRBV28
J gene: TRBJ1-4
CDR3 protein: CASTGQGSLEKLFF
CDR3 DNA: TGTGCCAGCACAGGACAGGGGAGTTTAGAAAAACTGTTTTTT

D gene: TRBD1
clone size: NA
V gene: TRBV28
J gene: TRBJ1-4
CDR3 protein: CASIGGSNEKLFF
CDR3 DNA: TGTGCCAGCATAGGGGGCTCTAATGAAAAACTGTTTTTT

D gene: NA
clone size: NA
V gene: TRBV6-5
J gene: TRBJ1-3
CDR3 protein: CASSLHSSGNTIYF
CDR3 DNA: TGTGCCAGCAGTTTACACAGCTCTGGAAACACCATATATTTT

D gene: NA
clone size: NA
V gene: TRBV5-4
J gene: TRBJ1-5
CDR3 protein: CASSFGTLYSNQPQHF
CDR3 DNA: TGTGCCAGCAGCTTTGGTACTCTTTATAGCAATCAGCCCCAGCATTTT

D gene: TRBD1
clone size: NA
V gene: TRBV5-6
J gene: TRBJ1-5
CDR3 protein: CASSSRDRVRGNQPQHF
CDR3 DNA: TGTGCCAGCAGCTCCCGGGACAGGGTTCGGGGCAATCAGCCCCAGCATTTT

D gene: TRBD2
clone size: NA
V gene: TRBV6-5
J gene: TRBJ2-1
CDR3 protein: CASTQAGGPNEQFF
CDR3 DNA: TGTGCCAGCACCCAAGCGGGAGGGCCCAATGAGCAGTTCTTC

D gene: NA
clone size: NA
V gene: TRBV5-1
J gene: TRBJ2-5
CDR3 protein: CASSHGTQQETQYF
CDR3 DNA: TGCGCCAGCAGCCACGGGACCCAACAAGAGACCCAGTACTTC

D gene: NA
clone size: NA
V gene: TRBV6-1
J gene: TRBJ2-5
CDR3 protein: CASSEVGGTQYF
CDR3 DNA: TGTGCCAGCAGTGAAGTCGGGGGGACCCAGTACTTC

D gene: NA
clone size: NA
V gene: TRBV7-9
J gene: TRBJ1-5
CDR3 protein: CASSRFEGSYSNQPQHF
CDR3 DNA: TGTGCCAGCAGCAGGTTTGAGGGGTCCTATAGCAATCAGCCCCAGCATTTT

D gene: NA
clone size: few
V gene: TRBV11-3
J gene: TRBJ2-3
CDR3 protein: CASSLGSSHTQYF
CDR3 DNA: TGTGCCAGCAGCTTAGGGTCGTCTCATACGCAGTATTTT

D gene: NA
clone size: NA
V gene: TRBV6-1
J gene: TRBJ2-1
CDR3 protein: CATGDPNEQFF
CDR3 DNA: TGTGCCACTGGGGATCCCAATGAGCAGTTCTTC

D gene: NA
clone size: NA
V gene: TRBV4-3
J gene: TRBJ2-1
CDR3 protein: CASSQESPHPNEQFF
CDR3 DNA: TGCGCCAGCAGCCAAGAGTCCCCTCACCCCAATGAGCAGTTCTTC

D gene: TRBD2
clone size: NA
V gene: TRBV4-2
J gene: TRBJ2-1
CDR3 protein: CASSQDGLAGAYNEQFF
CDR3 DNA: TGTGCCAGCAGCCAAGATGGACTAGCGGGAGCCTACAATGAGCAGTTCTTC

D gene: NA
clone size: few
V gene: TRBV5-1
J gene: TRBJ1-1
CDR3 protein: CASSYIQSMNTEAFF
CDR3 DNA: TGCGCCAGCAGCTACATACAGAGCATGAACACTGAAGCTTTCTTT

D gene: TRBD2
clone size: NA
V gene: TRBV18
J gene: TRBJ2-1
CDR3 protein: CASSSGLAGVSYNEQFF
CDR3 DNA: TGTGCCAGCTCAAGCGGGTTAGCGGGAGTATCCTACAATGAGCAGTTCTTC

D gene: TRBD1
clone size: NA
V gene: TRBV4-1
J gene: TRBJ2-7
CDR3 protein: CASSQSATGESYEQYF
CDR3 DNA: TGCGCCAGCAGCCAATCCGCGACAGGGGAATCGTACGAGCAGTACTTC

D gene: TRBD1
clone size: NA
V gene: TRBV5-1
J gene: TRBJ1-1
CDR3 protein: CASSLAFGQGVNTEAFF
CDR3 DNA: TGCGCCAGCAGCTTGGCCTTCGGACAGGGGGTGAACACTGAAGCTTTCTTT

D gene: NA
clone size: NA
V gene: TRBV7-9
J gene: TRBJ1-1
CDR3 protein: CASSLTRWEAFF
CDR3 DNA: TGTGCCAGCAGCTTAACGAGATGGGAAGCTTTCTTT

D gene: NA
clone size: NA
V gene: TRBV19
J gene: TRBJ2-5
CDR3 protein: CASAGLRGGETQYF
CDR3 DNA: TGTGCCAGCGCGGGACTTCGTGGTGGTGAGACCCAGTACTTC

D gene: NA
clone size: NA
V gene: TRBV7-2
J gene: TRBJ2-1
CDR3 protein: CASRSGSSYNEQFF
CDR3 DNA: TGTGCCAGCAGGTCCGGTAGCTCCTACAATGAGCAGTTCTTC

D gene: NA
clone size: few
V gene: TRBV28
J gene: TRBJ2-2
CDR3 protein: CASRPLGSTGELFF
CDR3 DNA: TGTGCCAGCAGGCCTTTAGGCAGCACCGGGGAGCTGTTTTTT

D gene: NA
clone size: NA
V gene: TRBV5-4
J gene: TRBJ1-2
CDR3 protein: CASSSGPETYGYTF
CDR3 DNA: TGTGCCAGCAGTTCCGGGCCAGAGACCTATGGCTACACCTTC

D gene: NA
clone size: NA
V gene: TRBV6-8
J gene: TRBJ1-4
CDR3 protein: CASSYPPFLYLGEKLFF
CDR3 DNA: TGTGCCAGCAGTTACCCGCCGTTTTTGTATTTGGGTGAAAAACTGTTTTTT

D gene: TRBD2
clone size: NA
V gene: TRBV5-1
J gene: TRBJ2-7
CDR3 protein: CASSLAGGGNIYEQYF
CDR3 DNA: TGCGCCAGCAGCTTGGCTGGGGGAGGGAACATTTACGAGCAGTACTTC

D gene: TRBD1
clone size: NA
V gene: TRBV19
J gene: TRBJ1-2
CDR3 protein: CASSITGGRGYTF
CDR3 DNA: TGTGCCAGTAGTATCACAGGGGGCCGTGGCTACACCTTC

D gene: TRBD1
clone size: NA
V gene: TRBV6-6
J gene: TRBJ1-5
CDR3 protein: CASSNRGDQPQHF
CDR3 DNA: TGTGCCAGCTCCAACAGGGGCGATCAGCCCCAGCATTTT

D gene: NA
clone size: NA
V gene: TRBV18
J gene: TRBJ1-3
CDR3 protein: CASSPRTAETSGNTIYF
CDR3 DNA: TGTGCCAGCTCACCACGTACAGCGGAGACCTCTGGAAACACCATATATTTT

D gene: NA
clone size: NA
V gene: TRBV7-9
J gene: TRBJ2-7
CDR3 protein: CASSRGLNSYEQYF
CDR3 DNA: TGTGCCAGCAGCCGAGGACTCAACTCCTACGAGCAGTACTTC

D gene: TRBD2
clone size: NA
V gene: TRBV7-2
J gene: TRBJ2-1
CDR3 protein: CASSEWSGGAYNEQFF
CDR3 DNA: TGTGCCAGCAGCGAATGGAGCGGGGGGGCTTACAATGAGCAGTTCTTC

D gene: TRBD1
clone size: NA
V gene: TRBV9
J gene: TRBJ2-5
CDR3 protein: CASSPRDRQETQYF
CDR3 DNA: TGTGCCAGCAGCCCCCGGGACAGACAAGAGACCCAGTACTTC

D gene: TRBD2
clone size: NA
V gene: TRBV2
J gene: TRBJ2-3
CDR3 protein: CASSFGLAGGIDTQYF
CDR3 DNA: TGTGCCAGCAGCTTCGGACTAGCGGGAGGGATAGATACGCAGTATTTT

D gene: NA
clone size: NA
V gene: TRBV4-3
J gene: TRBJ2-2
CDR3 protein: CASSQDRFSDTGELFF
CDR3 DNA: TGCGCCAGCAGCCAAGATCGCTTTTCGGACACCGGGGAGCTGTTTTTT

D gene: TRBD2
clone size: NA
V gene: TRBV6-5
J gene: TRBJ2-1
CDR3 protein: CASTTATSGDSEQFF
CDR3 DNA: TGTGCCAGCACAACGGCCACTAGCGGGGATTCTGAGCAGTTCTTC

D gene: TRBD2
clone size: NA
V gene: TRBV4-3
J gene: TRBJ2-7
CDR3 protein: CASSHLAGGAYEQYF
CDR3 DNA: TGCGCCAGCAGCCATTTAGCGGGGGGAGCTTACGAGCAGTACTTC

D gene: TRBD1
clone size: once
V gene: TRBV5-6
J gene: TRBJ1-2
CDR3 protein: CASSLGQGWIYGYTF
CDR3 DNA: TGTGCCAGCAGCTTGGGACAGGGATGGATCTATGGCTACACCTTC

D gene: NA
clone size: NA
V gene: TRBV4-2
J gene: TRBJ2-1
CDR3 protein: CASSQDVAEQFF
CDR3 DNA: TGTGCCAGCAGCCAAGACGTGGCCGAGCAGTTCTTC